The clone carrying this T cell receptor (beta chain) showed up many times. Antigen: not known. Deletions cut 0 bases from V and 5 bases from J, with 7 bases between. The CDR3 is 13 amino acids. From germline, CDR1 is DFQATT and CDR2 SNEGSKA (reference sequence). During its preparation, the TCRbeta library received unique molecular identifiers. TCRdb re-called the PCR reads through MiXCR, storing one row per CDR3 protein. The table has a few hundred thousand distinct CDR3 sequences, roughly 10% seen once. These data are taken from a study of T-cell reconstitution after alpha-beta-depleted transplantation in children. Study-level findings and limits: About two months after transplant, alpha-beta T cells reportedly came from several hundred expanded graft clones.

The sample here was PBMCs, taken before TCRalphabeta/CD19-depleted stem cell transplant. This chain connects TRBV20-1 to TRBJ2-2; D gene unclear. The sequence derives from a child younger than two with acute myeloid leukemia, due to receive a stem cell transplant. Here the CDR3 reads CSAREKGTGELFF. As DNA, the CDR3 is TGCAGTGCTAGAGAAAAGGGAACCGGGGAGCTGTTTTTT.